This T cell receptor beta chain is drawn from a study of identical twins' blood T cells. Each CDR3 protein gets one entry after TCRdb re-called the 5' RACE reads with MiXCR. In the table there are 350,000 to 450,000 distinct CDR3 sequences, about 28% of which are singletons. The CDR3 is 15 amino acids. Reared together, all three twin pairs probably met the same infectious agents and vaccines. Of note for this clonotype: A much more abundant neighbour one base away suggests this may be a read error.

This clonotype was obtained from a woman between 18 and 55 years old in good health. The specimen sequenced was PBMCs. V and J are TRBV12-3 or TRBV12-4 and TRBJ1-1; possible D gene TRBD1, 6 bases. As DNA, the CDR3 is TGTGCCAGCAGTTTAACAGGGAACACGAACACTGAAGCTCTCTTT. Amino acids: CASSLTGNTNTEALF.